Listed below are T cell receptor beta chains from one sample, sequenced in a study of CD8 T cells in ankylosing spondylitis. TCRdb analysed the 5' RACE reads with MiXCR anew, one entry per CDR3 protein. Of about 280,000 distinct CDR3 sequences in the sample, around 20% were seen once. The sequencing input was blood, either unsorted or a sorted T cell fraction (not recorded which). The source is a male donor with ankylosing spondylitis or in good health (not recorded which). Each CDR3 is given with its conserved first and last residue. The D gene is left open where the match is weak. A clone size is listed for some rows: how often the clone was seen (once, few, many), or a class if it is expanded.

>NA|TRBJ2-2|TRBV24-1|NA
CATSRGRMGTGELFF
TGTGCCACCAGCAGGGGCAGGATGGGCACCGGGGAGCTGTTTTTT
>TRBD2|TRBJ2-4|TRBV12-3/TRBV12-4|NA
CASLRGGPDIQCF
TGTGCCAGCCTCCGGGGGGGGCCAGACATTCAGTGCTTC
>TRBD1|TRBJ2-2|TRBV12-3/TRBV12-4|many
CASSPGQGRTGELFF
TGTGCCAGCAGCCCCGGACAGGGAAGGACCGGGGAGCTGTTTTTT
>NA|TRBJ2-3|TRBV21-1|NA
CASTTIGTGGESSTDTQYF
TGTGCCAGCACCACTATCGGGACAGGGGGAGAGAGTAGCACAGATACGCAGTATTTT
>NA|TRBJ1-5|TRBV20-1|NA
CSVTRLGGNQPQHF
TGCAGTGTGACTCGGCTCGGCGGCAATCAGCCCCAGCATTTT
>NA|TRBJ2-1|TRBV12-3/TRBV12-4|NA
CASSPGPGEQFF
TGTGCCAGCAGTCCGGGTCCTGGTGAGCAGTTCTTC
>TRBD1|TRBJ2-1|TRBV9|many
CASSLTGGVWDEQFF
TGTGCCAGCAGTCTTACAGGGGGCGTTTGGGATGAGCAGTTCTTC
>NA|TRBJ2-2|TRBV5-1|NA
CASSLSPVENTGELFF
TGCGCCAGCAGCCTCTCCCCAGTGGAGAACACCGGGGAGCTGTTTTTT
>TRBD1|TRBJ1-2|TRBV12-3/TRBV12-4|NA
CASSPRTGNGYTF
TGTGCCAGCAGTCCCCGGACAGGGAATGGCTACACCTTC
>NA|TRBJ1-5|TRBV12-3/TRBV12-4|few
CASSSTGNQPQHF
TGTGCCAGCAGTTCCACAGGCAATCAGCCCCAGCATTTT
>NA|TRBJ1-1|TRBV5-5|NA
CASSGGPFDAFF
TGTGCCAGCAGCGGCGGGCCGTTCGACGCTTTCTTT
>NA|TRBJ1-3|TRBV7-2|NA
CASSTSGGNTIYF
TGTGCCAGCAGTACATCAGGGGGAAACACCATATATTTT
>NA|TRBJ2-2|TRBV5-1|few
CASSLSQNTGELFF
TGCGCCAGCAGCTTGTCCCAGAACACCGGGGAGCTGTTTTTT
>NA|TRBJ2-2|TRBV3-1|NA
CASKGGNVGELFF
TGTGCCAGCAAAGGGGGTAACGTCGGGGAGCTGTTTTTT
>TRBD2|TRBJ2-1|TRBV5-1|few
CASSPSGMSSYNEQFF
TGCGCCAGCAGCCCGAGCGGGATGAGCTCCTACAATGAGCAGTTCTTC
>NA|TRBJ1-5|TRBV28|NA
CASSLPLGPGQPQHF
TGTGCCAGCAGTCTCCCTTTAGGGCCTGGGCAGCCCCAGCATTTT
>NA|TRBJ1-2|TRBV6-1|once
CASRTVGGGYTF
TGTGCCAGCAGGACCGTAGGGGGTGGCTACACCTTC
>NA|TRBJ2-1|TRBV5-1|many
CASSLVFDRSYNEQFF
TGCGCCAGCAGCTTGGTTTTTGACAGGTCGTACAATGAGCAGTTCTTC
>TRBD1|TRBJ2-2|TRBV5-1|NA
CASSGHRGRTGELFF
TGCGCCAGCAGCGGCCACAGGGGGCGGACCGGGGAGCTGTTTTTT
>TRBD1|TRBJ2-1|TRBV29-1|few
CSVARDRGHNEQFF
TGCAGCGTGGCCCGGGACAGGGGGCACAATGAGCAGTTCTTC
>TRBD1|TRBJ2-5|TRBV12-3/TRBV12-4|few
CASRPGTAIVQETQYF
TGTGCCAGCAGACCTGGGACAGCAATAGTCCAAGAGACCCAGTACTTC
>NA|TRBJ2-3|TRBV2|NA
CASSDRSTDTQYF
TGTGCCAGCAGCGATCGCAGCACAGATACGCAGTATTTT
>TRBD2|TRBJ2-2|TRBV4-2|NA
CASSLGGAGGNGELFF
TGTGCCAGCAGCCTCGGGGGAGCGGGGGGAAACGGGGAGCTGTTTTTT
>NA|TRBJ2-1|TRBV2|NA
CASSVWEQFF
TGTGCCAGCAGTGTTTGGGAGCAGTTCTTC
>TRBD1|TRBJ2-1|TRBV7-9|NA
CASSRTMGQGYNEQFF
TGTGCCAGCAGCCGGACAATGGGACAGGGGTACAATGAGCAGTTCTTC
>TRBD1|TRBJ1-2|TRBV29-1|NA
CSVRGQGGGYTF
TGCAGCGTCCGTGGACAGGGCGGAGGCTACACCTTC
>TRBD2|TRBJ2-5|TRBV5-1|few
CASSMGLAGDGAETQYF
TGCGCCAGCAGCATGGGACTAGCGGGAGATGGAGCCGAGACCCAGTACTTC
>TRBD2|TRBJ2-5|TRBV20-1|many
CSAPRLAGGPSRETQYF
TGCAGTGCTCCGAGACTAGCGGGAGGGCCCTCGCGGGAGACCCAGTACTTC
>NA|TRBJ1-1|TRBV29-1|few
CSGGGMNTEAFF
TGCAGCGGGGGGGGCATGAACACTGAAGCTTTCTTT
>TRBD2|TRBJ2-5|TRBV7-2|NA
CASSLASTSEETQYF
TGTGCCAGCAGCTTAGCGTCGACTAGCGAAGAGACCCAGTACTTC
>NA|TRBJ2-5|TRBV2|NA
CASSEGGKGQETQYF
TGTGCCAGCAGTGAGGGCGGTAAGGGCCAAGAGACCCAGTACTTC
>NA|TRBJ2-1|TRBV12-3/TRBV12-4|once
CASSSGPDAEQFF
TGTGCCAGCAGTTCCGGACCCGATGCTGAGCAGTTCTTC
>TRBD2|TRBJ2-3|TRBV7-3|NA
CASSAGLAGSTDTQYF
TGTGCCAGCAGCGCCGGACTAGCGGGGAGCACAGATACGCAGTATTTT
>NA|TRBJ2-5|TRBV2|NA
CASRSVTSGETQYF
TGTGCCAGCAGATCCGTGACTAGTGGGGAGACCCAGTACTTC
>TRBD2|TRBJ2-3|TRBV10-3|few
CAAGRGGQITDTQYF
TGTGCCGCCGGGAGGGGGGGCCAGATCACAGATACGCAGTATTTT
>NA|TRBJ1-1|TRBV10-2|many
CASSGGHTEAFF
TGCGCCAGCAGTGGGGGGCACACTGAAGCTTTCTTT
>NA|TRBJ2-2|TRBV12-3/TRBV12-4|many
CASSREKKRGGELFF
TGTGCCAGCTCCCGGGAAAAGAAGAGGGGCGGGGAGCTGTTTTTT
>TRBD2|TRBJ2-3|TRBV20-1|once
CSAVRGASSTDTQYF
TGCAGTGCTGTGCGGGGGGCCTCTAGCACAGATACGCAGTATTTT
>NA|TRBJ2-3|TRBV6-2/TRBV6-3|NA
CASSLRVGGDTQYF
TGTGCCAGCAGTCTCCGCGTGGGGGGAGATACGCAGTATTTT
>TRBD1|TRBJ2-5|TRBV20-1|NA
CSAPGQGWETQYF
TGCAGTGCTCCCGGACAGGGCTGGGAGACCCAGTACTTC
>NA|TRBJ1-2|TRBV28|NA
CASSSLGENYGYTF
TGTGCCAGCAGTTCTTTGGGGGAGAACTATGGCTACACCTTC
>NA|TRBJ2-2|TRBV5-1|NA
CASSQGGIATGELFF
TGCGCCAGCAGCCAAGGCGGGATAGCCACCGGGGAGCTGTTTTTT
>TRBD2|TRBJ2-3|TRBV3-1|few
CASSQLSSGDTQYF
TGTGCCAGCAGCCAATTGTCTAGCGGAGATACGCAGTATTTT
>TRBD2|TRBJ2-1|TRBV29-1|NA
CSYQRGTNNEQFF
TGCAGCTATCAGCGGGGGACTAATAATGAGCAGTTCTTC
>NA|TRBJ2-3|TRBV27|many
CASSFWLTDTQYF
TGTGCCAGCAGTTTCTGGTTGACAGATACGCAGTATTTT
>TRBD2|TRBJ2-3|TRBV10-2|many
CASSVGAGGITDTQYF
TGCGCCAGCAGTGTGGGAGCGGGAGGAATCACAGATACGCAGTATTTT
>NA|TRBJ1-1|TRBV25-1|NA
CASTRSTATEAFF
TGTGCCAGCACCCGCTCGACAGCTACTGAAGCTTTCTTT
>NA|TRBJ2-1|TRBV2|few
CASSGLYNEQFF
TGTGCCAGCAGTGGCCTTTACAATGAGCAGTTCTTC